Each of the 24 T cell receptor beta chains below was sequenced from the same sample in a study of shared clonotypes between healthy human individuals. Clones were sequenced by immunoSEQ multiplex PCR, and TCRdb holds only the in-frame ones, with some missing. The sample consists of 1,500,000 or so clones, about 96% of them appearing once. Sequenced input: naive CD4+ T cells sorted from blood. Subset: CD45RA+ positively selected. Every receptor here comes from a man aged 30 to 45 in good health.

Here the CDR3 reads CASSSGAAGDEKLFF. CDR3 DNA sequence: TGTGCCAGCAGTTCCGGGGCGGCGGGGGATGAAAAACTGTTTTTT. The chain joins TRBV6-6 to TRBJ1-4; D may be TRBD1 (5 bases). V was cut by 4 bases and J by 6 bases, with 15 bases left in between. Germline lookup yields CDR1 MNHNY and CDR2 SVGAGI (reference sequence). The CDR3 is 15 residues long.

The genes are TRBV6-1 and TRBJ1-5; D call uncertain. Germline V CDR1 and CDR2: MNHNS, SASEGT. The CDR3 consists of 14 residues. Trimming took off 0 bases at V and 7 bases at J, with 10 bases between the two ends. The CDR3 DNA follows: TGTGCCAGCAGTGAAGCCCTTCGAGCGCAGCCCCAGCATTTT. As protein: CASSEALRAQPQHF.

The chain couples TRBV27 to TRBJ2-2; D call uncertain. The CDR3 extends over 14 amino acids. Trimming removed 1 base from V and 3 bases from J, with 6 bases in between. Germline loops: CDR1 MNHEY, CDR2 SMNVEV (reference sequence). This chain's CDR3 is CASSLLVHTGELFF. Written as DNA, the CDR3 is TGTGCCAGCAGTTTATTGGTTCACACCGGGGAGCTGTTTTTT.

The chain employs TRBV27 and TRBJ2-7, with 9 nucleotides matching TRBD1. The V gene end was trimmed by 2 bases and the J gene end by 0 bases; junction bases not matched to a gene: 2. Per the germline V gene, CDR1 is MNHEY and CDR2 is SMNVEV (reference sequence). CDR3 length equals 15 residues. CDR3 nucleotides: TGTGCCAGCAGTTTACGGGACAGGGCCTCCTACGAGCAGTACTTC. Translation gives CASSLRDRASYEQYF.

The genes are TRBV5-1 and TRBJ2-3, with 8 bases that match TRBD1. The germline CDR1 and CDR2 sequences are SGHRS and YFSETQ. The CDR3 length is 15 residues. Germline trimming cut 4 bases from V and 1 base from J; bases unmatched to any gene: 5. The CDR3 spells CASSPQTGGTDTQYF. CDR3 nucleotide sequence: TGCGCCAGCAGCCCTCAGACAGGGGGCACAGATACGCAGTATTTT.

This chain uses TRBV5-6 with TRBJ1-4; possibly TRBD1 for D (6 bases). The CDR3 is 16 amino acids. Germline V lookup: CDR1 SGHDT, CDR2 YYEEEE. Trimming removed 2 bases from V and 7 bases from J, with 18 bases in between. In nucleotides, the CDR3 is TGTGCCAGCAGCTTCGGCAGCCCCAAGGGGGGTGAAAAACTGTTTTTT. Translating gives CASSFGSPKGGEKLFF.

This clone was counted a single time. The chain recombines TRBV11-2 with TRBJ2-1, with D uncertain. CDR1 is SGHAT and CDR2 is FQNNGV in the germline V gene. The ends were cut back, 5 bases at V and 8 bases at J, with 22 bases in the middle. This CDR3 region has 16 residues. The DNA for the CDR3 is TGTGCCAGCAGCCCCTTTGGGTTGGAGTTTTTGGATGAGCAGTTCTTC. It specifies CASSPFGLEFLDEQFF.

V gene TRBV4-1 combines with J gene TRBJ1-2, with 8 bases matching TRBD1. Trimming cost V 2 bases and J 2 bases; bases outside gene matches: 7. This CDR3 is built from 16 residues. The germline V gene encodes CDR1 MGHRA and CDR2 YSYEKL. DNA of the CDR3: TGCGCCAGCAGCCAAACTATCGGGACAGGAAACTATGGCTACACCTTC. Residues: CASSQTIGTGNYGYTF.

The chain has TRBV25-1 and TRBJ1-2, with 7 bases matching TRBD1. The CDR3 spans 15 residues. Germline CDR1 is MGHDK and CDR2 is SYGVNS. After removal of 5 bases from V and 4 bases from J, the junction contained 10 bases not matched to a gene. For the CDR3, the DNA is TGTGCCAGCAGTACTTATGGGGGACAGATCTATGGCTACACCTTC. Protein product: CASSTYGGQIYGYTF.

The chain employs TRBV5-1 and TRBJ2-5; TRBD2 aligns across 7 bases. Per the germline V gene, CDR1 is SGHRS and CDR2 is YFSETQ. The CDR3 has 15 residues. V trimming: 0 bases; J trimming: 2 bases; junction bases outside the gene matches: 4. CDR3: CASSLGASGQETQYF. DNA of the CDR3: TGCGCCAGCAGCTTGGGGGCTAGCGGACAAGAGACCCAGTACTTC.

The chain couples TRBV27 to TRBJ2-1, with D tentatively TRBD2 (6 bases). The V and J ends lost 5 bases and 1 base respectively, with 9 bases between them. The CDR3 consists of 14 residues. Germline V lookup: CDR1 MNHEY, CDR2 SMNVEV (reference sequence). The chain's CDR3 is CASSTLASYNEQFF. In DNA, the CDR3 is TGTGCCAGCAGTACACTAGCTTCCTACAATGAGCAGTTCTTC.

The J gene is TRBJ1-5, the V gene TRBV2; no clear D gene. In germline, CDR1 is SNHLY, CDR2 FYNNEI. The CDR3 sequence is 14 residues long. Trimming took 8 bases from V and 11 from J, leaving 22 bases between them. As DNA, the CDR3 is TGTGCCAGCCGGTCTGATGCGGCCAGCGAAGCCCAGCATTTT. Its translation: CASRSDAASEAQHF. The full variable domain, with the rest looked up from reference TRBV2 and TRBJ1-5, is EPEVTQTPSHQVTQMGQEVILRCVPISNHLYFYWYRQILGQKVEFLVSFYNNEISEKSEIFDDQFSVERPDGSNFTLKIRSTKLEDSAMYFCASRSDAASEAQHFGDGTRLSIL.

The rearrangement joins TRBV25-1 to TRBJ2-5; D remains ambiguous. Trimming removed 2 bases at V and 5 bases at J, with 15 bases between. The CDR3 has 15 residues. Germline V CDR1 and CDR2: MGHDK, SYGVNS. The DNA for the CDR3 is TGTGCCAGCAGTGAAAACGCAGTCCCTTGGGAGACCCAGTACTTC. Translated: CASSENAVPWETQYF.

V gene TRBV2 combines with J gene TRBJ2-1, with TRBD2 matching 14 bases. CDR1 and CDR2 (germline): SNHLY, FYNNEI. There are 14 residues in the CDR3. J gave up 9 bases and V 5 bases, and 3 bases lay outside the gene matches. The chain's CDR3 is CASSRLAGGVEQFF. The CDR3 DNA reads TGTGCCAGCAGTAGACTAGCGGGAGGGGTTGAGCAGTTCTTC.

V gene TRBV19 combines with J gene TRBJ1-1, with TRBD1 as a possible D gene (6 bases). Trimming stripped 3 bases from V and 5 bases from J, with 16 bases between. Germline V gene lookup returns CDR1 LNHDA and CDR2 SQIVND (reference sequence). The CDR3 totals 15 residues. CDR3 protein: CASSIGWGGWTEAFF. CDR3 in DNA: TGTGCCAGTAGTATTGGGTGGGGGGGCTGGACTGAAGCTTTCTTT.

The chain has TRBV9 and TRBJ2-5; TRBD2 is a possible D gene (5 bases). Germline CDR1 and CDR2: SGDLS and YYNGEE. V lost 1 base and J lost 1, with 14 bases in between. The CDR3 runs to 16 residues. As DNA, the CDR3 is TGTGCCAGCAGCGTAAACCCCCGTCGGGGCCAAGAGACCCAGTACTTC. Translation: CASSVNPRRGQETQYF.

This chain uses TRBV7-2 with TRBJ2-3, with D perhaps TRBD2 (5 bases). CDR1 is SGHTA, CDR2 FQGNSA, per germline. V was pared by 6 bases and J by 10 bases, with 11 bases between. This CDR3 spans 11 amino acids. The CDR3 protein is CASSTSPSQYF. In DNA, the CDR3 is TGTGCCAGCAGTACTAGTCCCTCGCAGTATTTT.

The chain has TRBV11-2 and TRBJ2-2, with D possibly matching TRBD1 (6 bases). V was trimmed by 4 bases and J by 4 bases, leaving 10 bases between them. This CDR3 contains 14 residues. The germline V gene has CDR1 SGHAT and CDR2 FQNNGV. The CDR3 is CASSSGHLTGELFF. As DNA, the CDR3 is TGTGCCAGCAGCTCGGGACACCTCACCGGGGAGCTGTTTTTT. Full variable domain (outside the CDR3, taken from reference TRBV11-2 and TRBJ2-2): EAGVAQSPRYKIIEKRQSVAFWCNPISGHATLYWYQQILGQGPKLLIQFQNNGVVDDSQLPKDRFSAERLKGVDSTLKIQPAKLEDSAVYLCASSSGHLTGELFFGEGSRLTVL.

The CDR3 DNA reads as TGTGCCAGCAGTTTACCGGGACCGATCTACGAGCAGTACTTC. It encodes CASSLPGPIYEQYF. The chain carries TRBV28 and TRBJ2-7, with D tentatively TRBD1 or TRBD2 (5 bases each). V shed 2 bases and J shed 3 bases, with 11 bases lying between them. Per germline, CDR1 MDHEN and CDR2 SYDVKM. The CDR3 extends over 14 amino acids.

The chain's CDR3 is CAISEGTVYGYTF. CDR3 bases: TGTGCCATCAGTGAAGGGACAGTCTATGGCTACACCTTC. The V and J genes are TRBV10-3 and TRBJ1-2; 7 positions agree with TRBD1. The V segment lost 3 bases and the J segment 4 bases; nucleotides outside the gene matches: 2. Germline V lookup: CDR1 ENHRY, CDR2 SYGVKD. CDR3 length: 13 residues.

The chain links TRBV5-1 to TRBJ2-7, with unresolved D. The CDR3 consists of 14 residues. Germline CDR1 is SGHRS and CDR2 is YFSETQ. With 2 bases removed from V and 0 bases from J, the gap between germline ends came to 9 bases. The CDR3 here is CASSFQGFSYEQYF. The CDR3 DNA reads as TGCGCCAGCAGCTTTCAAGGGTTCTCCTACGAGCAGTACTTC.

The chain has TRBV7-2 and TRBJ2-3, with 7 bases identical to TRBD2. The CDR3 spans 16 residues. In germline, CDR1 is SGHTA, CDR2 FQGNSA. Trimming cost V 1 base and J 2 bases; bases outside gene matches: 6. DNA for the CDR3: TGTGCCAGCAGCTTAGTTGGCGGGGGAATCACAGATACGCAGTATTTT. Protein sequence: CASSLVGGGITDTQYF.

V gene TRBV19 combines with J gene TRBJ2-7; D may be TRBD2 (5 bases). CDR3 length equals 15 residues. Per germline, CDR1 LNHDA and CDR2 SQIVND (reference sequence). The V gene lost 3 bases and the J gene lost 1 base, with 13 bases spanning the gap. DNA for the CDR3: TGTGCCAGTAGTATTGGCGCGGACTCATCCTACGAGCAGTACTTC. Translated: CASSIGADSSYEQYF.

V is TRBV28 and J is TRBJ1-3; no reliable D call. The CDR3 is 14 residues long. Trimming pared 7 bases from V and 0 bases from J, leaving 10 bases between. Germline CDR1 and CDR2: MDHEN and SYDVKM. The CDR3 DNA is TGTGCCAGCAAGAGTTACGCCTCTGGAAACACCATATATTTT. Amino acid sequence: CASKSYASGNTIYF.